One T cell receptor (beta chain) is described in this entry. Its antigen remains unknown. The data were taken from a study of post-analysis software for immune sequencing data. Study-wide results and caveats: Five TRBV segments occurring more often in patients than controls included TRBV5-6, TRBV5-1 and TRBV20-1.

Looked up from germline, CDR1 is DFQATT and CDR2 is SNEGSKA (reference sequence). The CDR3 extends over 13 amino acids. Trimming removed 7 bases from V and 3 bases from J; junction bases left unmatched: 6. Researchers reported that TCR beta cDNA libraries carried unique molecular identifiers. Some 500,000 cDNA molecules were recovered from an input of about 1 to 10 million T cells. Each CDR3 protein gets one entry after TCRdb re-called the PCR reads with MiXCR. The data show hundreds of thousands of distinct CDR3 sequences, 25% to 30% seen once. This receptor was obtained from a girl aged 5 to 17 with multiple sclerosis. Specimen: blood. The chain combines TRBV20-1 with TRBJ2-3; TRBD2 agrees at 8 bases. The CDR3 protein is CSVPSGSTDTQYF. Here the CDR3 DNA reads TGCAGTGTGCCAAGCGGGAGTACAGATACGCAGTATTTT.